This paragraph covers one T cell receptor (beta chain) sequence. Its antigen is currently unknown. This sample was taken from a study of CD8+ T cells in alopecia areata. The study's findings and limits: Higher clonality was seen in lesional scalp than in normal scalp, especially in alopecia totalis/universalis.

V lost 7 bases and J lost 5, with 14 bases in between. From germline, CDR1 is MNHNS and CDR2 SASEGT. The CDR3 extends over 13 amino acids. Extraction of RNA preceded its reverse transcription into cDNA, which served as the sequencing template. The table came from immunoSEQ multiplex PCR; TCRdb's copy has only in-frame clones and leaves some out. This sample has about 34,000 clones, with 55% found just once. V and J are TRBV6-1 and TRBJ1-1; unclear D gene. The TCR sequence derives from a human donor with alopecia areata. Material: NKG2D-high CD8+ T cells sorted from blood. CDR3 protein: CASTLRVRTEAFF. The CDR3 nucleotides read TGTGCCAGCACCCTGAGAGTCAGGACTGAAGCTTTCTTT.